This T cell receptor beta chain was profiled in a study of Graves' ophthalmopathy and Graves' hyperthyroidism. Other autoimmune diseases, uncontrolled infections, pregnancy or lactation ruled patients out of participation. Diagnostic conclusions were grounded in clinical symptoms, serum thyroxine, TRAb, thyroid ultrasound and orbital computed tomography. CDR3 length equals 16 residues. CDR1 is SGHTA and CDR2 is FQGNSA in the germline V gene. Between the trimmed V and J ends, which lost 1 base and 8 bases, there was a span of 18 bases. For repertoire sequencing, the TCR beta CDR3 regions were amplified from RNA transcripts. Second-round multiplex PCR followed a first-round RT-PCR using HTBI primers. MiXCR was run by TCRdb on the multiplex PCR reads, yielding one entry per CDR3 protein. The sample shows 300,000 to 400,000 distinct CDR3 sequences, 17% of them seen only once.

The origin of this receptor is an adult man with Graves' ophthalmopathy. The specimen sequenced was peripheral blood. J is TRBJ2-4 and V is TRBV7-2, with TRBD2 as a possible D gene (6 bases). The CDR3 nucleotides are TGTGCCAGCAGCTTAGAGGGTCATCCCGCGGGGCACATTCAGTACTTC. This codes for CASSLEGHPAGHIQYF.